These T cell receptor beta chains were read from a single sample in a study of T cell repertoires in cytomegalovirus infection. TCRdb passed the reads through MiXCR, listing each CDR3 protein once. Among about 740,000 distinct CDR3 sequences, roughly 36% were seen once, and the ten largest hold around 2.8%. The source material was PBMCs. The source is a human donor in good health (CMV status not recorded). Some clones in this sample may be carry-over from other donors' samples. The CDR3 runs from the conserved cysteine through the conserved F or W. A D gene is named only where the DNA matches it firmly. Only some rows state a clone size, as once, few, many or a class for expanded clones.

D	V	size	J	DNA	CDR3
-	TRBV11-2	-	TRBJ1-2	TGTGCCAGCAGCTTAGGGCTGGTAGCTAACTATGGCTACACCTTC	CASSLGLVANYGYTF
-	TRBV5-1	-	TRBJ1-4	TGCGCCAGCAGCTCAGCCGTGTCAACTAATGAAAAACTGTTTTTT	CASSSAVSTNEKLFF
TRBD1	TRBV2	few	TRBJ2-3	TGTGCCAGCAAAAAGACAGGGCCAGGGGTAGATACGCAGTATTTT	CASKKTGPGVDTQYF
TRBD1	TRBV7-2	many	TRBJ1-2	TGTGCCAGCAGCTGGGGACAGGGGGCTGGTGGCTACACCTTC	CASSWGQGAGGYTF
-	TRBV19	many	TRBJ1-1	TGTGCCAGTAGTCCAGACAGAGACACTGAAGCTTTCTTT	CASSPDRDTEAFF
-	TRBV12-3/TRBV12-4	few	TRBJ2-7	TGTGCCAGCAGTTTGATGTTGGGGCTAAGGTCCTACGAGCAGTACTTC	CASSLMLGLRSYEQYF
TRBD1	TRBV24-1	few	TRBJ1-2	TGTGCCACCAGTGATAGGACAGGGGAAGGCTACACCTTC	CATSDRTGEGYTF
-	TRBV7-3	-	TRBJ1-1	TGTGCCAGCAGCTCCTACAGGACAGCGAACACTGAAGCTTTCTTT	CASSSYRTANTEAFF
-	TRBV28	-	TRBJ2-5	TGTGCCAGCAGTTTCATTGCGGAAGTGGGACAAGAGACCCAGTACTTC	CASSFIAEVGQETQYF
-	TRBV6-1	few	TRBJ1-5	TGTGCCAGCAGTGCAGGGGTGAGTCAGCCCCAGCATTTT	CASSAGVSQPQHF
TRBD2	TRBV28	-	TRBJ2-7	TGTGCCCCCAGCGGGGGGCCCAAACTCTTTTCCTACGAGCAGTACTTC	CAPSGGPKLFSYEQYF
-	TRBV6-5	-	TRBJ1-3	TGTGCCAGCAGTTTACAGGATCCCTCTGGAAACACCATATATTTT	CASSLQDPSGNTIYF
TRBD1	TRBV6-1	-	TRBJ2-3	TGTGCCAGCAGTGAAGCTTGGCTCCGGGACAGGGGGGATACGCAGTATTTT	CASSEAWLRDRGDTQYF
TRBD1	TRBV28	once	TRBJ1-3	TGTGCCAGCAATTCAGGGGGCTCTGGAAACACCATATATTTT	CASNSGGSGNTIYF
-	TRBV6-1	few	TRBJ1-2	TGTGCCAGCAGTGATGTGGGGGACTCCGACTATGGCTACACCTTC	CASSDVGDSDYGYTF
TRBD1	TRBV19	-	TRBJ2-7	TGTGCCAGTAGTCCCGGACAGGGGGCACTCGAGCAGTACTTC	CASSPGQGALEQYF
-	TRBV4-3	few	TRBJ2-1	TGCGCCAGCAGCCAAGAGGGCAGGGGCTCCTACAATGAGCAGTTCTTC	CASSQEGRGSYNEQFF
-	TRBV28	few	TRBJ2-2	TGTGCCAGCTTCGACAGGTCCGCGAACGTCGCCGGGGAGCTGTTTTTT	CASFDRSANVAGELFF
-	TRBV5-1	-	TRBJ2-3	TGCGCCAGCAGTTCCTGGGGGGCAGATACGCAGTATTTT	CASSSWGADTQYF
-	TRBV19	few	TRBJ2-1	TGTGCCAGTAGCGGACACAGCTCCTACAATGAGCAGTTCTTC	CASSGHSSYNEQFF
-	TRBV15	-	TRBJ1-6	TGTGCCACCAGCAGAGATACGACCGGTCGTTCACCCCTCCACTTT	CATSRDTTGRSPLHF
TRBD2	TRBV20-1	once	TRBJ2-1	TGCAGTGCCGGAGCGGGGGCCTACAATGAGCAGTTCTTC	CSAGAGAYNEQFF
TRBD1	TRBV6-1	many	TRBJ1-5	TGTGCCAGCAGTGAGGGGACAGGGAATAGCAATCAGCCCCAGCATTTT	CASSEGTGNSNQPQHF
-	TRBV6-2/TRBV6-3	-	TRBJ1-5	TGTGCCAGCAGCCCCTGGGGGGCACGGCCACATTTT	CASSPWGARPHF
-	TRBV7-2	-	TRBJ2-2	TGTGCCAGCAGCTTACTAAGACTGACCACCGGGGAGCTGTTTTTT	CASSLLRLTTGELFF
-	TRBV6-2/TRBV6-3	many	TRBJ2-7	TGTGCCAGCAAACCAGCGGGACAGGCAGCCTACGAGCAGTACTTC	CASKPAGQAAYEQYF